These 5 T cell receptor beta chains were sequenced from one sample in a study of metastatic and nonmetastatic thyroid tumors. Using MiXCR, TCRdb reanalyzed the PCR reads. The sample lists tens of thousands of clones; approximately 20% were seen once. Thyroid surgery was preceded by no treatment in any patient. Sample: blood. Receptor source: a female donor with papillary thyroid cancer or a benign thyroid nodule (not recorded which). Some clones in this sample may be carry-over from other donors' samples.

Remarks on this clone: This sequence may be a read error, since a much larger clone differs from it by one base. This chain links TRBV2 with TRBJ1-1, with D possibly being TRBD1 (6 bases). Per the germline V gene, CDR1 is SNHLY and CDR2 is FYNNEI. Between the trimmed V and J ends, which lost 8 bases and 5 bases, there was a span of 12 bases. This CDR3 spans 12 amino acids. In DNA form, the CDR3 reads TGTGCCAGCCACAGGGTCACGACTGAAGCTTTCTTT. Encoded protein: CASHRVTTEAFF.

Note on this clone: The CDR3 carries no conserved terminal phenylalanine or tryptophan, so it likely arises from a read error. This chain links TRBV20-1 with TRBJ2-7, with 11 bases matching TRBD1. The ends lost 6 bases at V and 6 bases at J; junction bases unmatched: 13. Germline values: CDR1 DFQATT, CDR2 SNEGSKA (reference sequence). The CDR3 is 15 amino acids. This chain's CDR3 is CSATTGTGGSLEQYS. In DNA form, the CDR3 reads TGCAGTGCCACCACCGGGACAGGGGGTTCTCTCGAGCAGTACTCC.

This clone came up many times. The chain carries TRBV19 and TRBJ2-3; D is possibly TRBD2 (5 bases). The CDR3 covers 13 residues. The V gene lost 5 bases and the J gene lost 5 bases, with 11 bases spanning the gap. Germline assignment: CDR1 LNHDA and CDR2 SQIVND (reference sequence). The CDR3 spells CASSPRTGDTQYF. Written as DNA, the CDR3 is TGTGCCAGTAGTCCCCGGACTGGAGATACGCAGTATTTT.

There are many counts of this clone. This chain joins TRBV11-2 and TRBJ2-7, with unresolved D. The CDR3 runs 13 residues. Trimming removed 1 base at V and 0 bases at J, with 4 bases between. Germline-derived CDR1 and CDR2 are SGHAT and FQNNGV. Written as DNA, the CDR3 is TGTGCCAGCAGCTTAGCGGGCTCCTACGAGCAGTACTTC. This codes for CASSLAGSYEQYF.

V and J are TRBV20-1 and TRBJ2-1; 8 nucleotides line up with TRBD2. Germline loops: CDR1 DFQATT, CDR2 SNEGSKA (reference sequence). Unmatched junction bases numbered 10, after V lost 0 bases and J lost 6 bases. This CDR3 contains 16 residues. This CDR3 reads CSARDEAGEFSNEQFF. The CDR3 bases are TGCAGTGCTAGAGATGAAGCGGGAGAATTTAGCAATGAGCAGTTCTTC.